The next 3 T cell receptor beta chains were all read from a single sample in a study of response to subunit inactivated influenza vaccine. A single record per CDR3 protein comes from TCRdb applying MiXCR to the RT-PCR reads. The sample holds about 520,000 distinct CDR3 sequences, about 25% seen once. The sample was CD4+ T cells sorted from PBMCs, taken 4 to 6 days after vaccination. The receptors were sampled from a man between 45 and 60 years old who received an inactivated influenza vaccine.

This chain links TRBV12-3 or TRBV12-4 with TRBJ1-2; D gene unclear. V dropped 5 bases and J dropped 5 bases, with 12 bases sitting between them. CDR3 length: 13 residues. The CDR3 DNA reads as TGTGCCAGCAGTCCGTATGCAAAGTATGGCTACACCTTC. It yields the protein CASSPYAKYGYTF.

This clonotype has more than one count but fewer than ten. This chain links TRBV12-3 or TRBV12-4 with TRBJ1-3; TRBD1 aligns across 8 bases. The CDR3 length is 14 residues. V gave up 6 bases and J gave up 3 bases; unmatched junction bases: 4. The CDR3 region has the DNA TGTGCCAGCAGGACAGGGGCAATTGGAAACACCATATATTTT. Encoded protein: CASRTGAIGNTIYF.

This clonotype was seen a single time. The chain links TRBV3-1 to TRBJ1-2; no clear D. CDR1 is LGHDT, CDR2 YNNKEL, per germline (reference sequence). Trimming removed 2 bases from V and 4 bases from J, with 11 bases in between. There are 14 residues in the CDR3. The CDR3 nucleotides are TGTGCCAGCAGCCAAATAGGCCCCCGCTATGGCTACACCTTC. Translated: CASSQIGPRYGYTF. The whole variable domain, remainder taken from reference TRBV3-1 and TRBJ1-2, is DTAVSQTPKYLVTQMGNDKSIKCEQNLGHDTMYWYKQDSKKFLKIMFSYNNKELIINETVPNRFSPKSPDKAHLNLHINSLELGDSAVYFCASSQIGPRYGYTFGSGTRLTVV.